Detailed here is one TCR beta chain. This clonotype was seen ten or more times. The target of this receptor is not known. At one boundary the junction diverges from the germline segment, which might be a read error. Library preparation was by 5' RACE. This sample was sequenced with a NextSeq 500. The TCR library protocol attached unique molecular identifiers to individual cDNA molecules to correct for sequencing error and PCR bias. Both TCR alpha and beta chains were sequenced, and tight co-correlation was observed between alpha and beta sequence abundances in each sample. In the paper's pipeline: Decombinator V4 was used to annotate the V gene, J gene and CDR3 of the TCR sequences. TCRs were defined as expanded if a significant change between any two time points was detected under a Poisson model with p below 0.0001. TCR abundances were normalised to the total number of TCRs sequenced in each sample and reported as counts per million. MAIT TCRs were defined by TRAV1-2 paired with TRAJ12, TRAJ20 or TRAJ33, and iNKT TCRs by TRAV10 paired with TRAJ18. VDJdb, accessed 1 November 2021, was searched for CMV, EBV and SARS-CoV-2 annotated TCRs, excluding TCRs annotated for multiple antigens. In TCRdb, the public reads were trimmed at Q25 with fastp and aligned with MiXCR, with productive beta chains retained. Each record represents a unique CDR3 protein, reported with the most common genes and DNA among its rows. TCRdb's processing, not the authors' own work, is the source of the V and J calls. A total of about 19,000 distinct CDR3 sequences appear in this sample, less than 5% of them only once. Together, the top ten hold 7.2% of the sample.

This sample was taken from a study of early T cells in non-severe SARS-CoV-2 infection (dated by TCRdb to 2020 to 2023). In terms of the full investigation: Because TCR sequencing was done on bulk RNA from unsorted whole blood, the alpha and beta chains could not be paired.

CDR3 length: 13 amino acids, cysteine to phenylalanine. Only the CDR3 region is kept as DNA, spanning 39 bases read in frame from base 1. The germline V gene (reference sequence) sets CDR1 to DFQATT and CDR2 to SNEGSKA. Set within a cohort of healthcare workers in London, UK, this nested case-control study involved weekly PCR testing of nasopharyngeal swabs along with blood sampling. Between 23 and 31 March 2020, the week of the UK lockdown, healthcare workers were enrolled and then followed up weekly for as long as 16 weeks. Broad study findings and their caveats: VDJdb matching was skewed toward anti-spike CD8 responses and likely underestimated virus-specific expansions, missing private and CD4 specificities.

This clonotype was sampled from an adult who was a healthcare worker with PCR-confirmed SARS-CoV-2 infection or an uninfected control (not recorded which). The sequence links TRBV20-1 to TRBJ1-1, with no reliable assignment of the D segment. Specimen: whole blood. This receptor carries the CDR3 CSANVRTNTETFF. The nucleotides are TGCAGTGCTAATGTAAGGACTAACACTGAAACTTTCTTT.